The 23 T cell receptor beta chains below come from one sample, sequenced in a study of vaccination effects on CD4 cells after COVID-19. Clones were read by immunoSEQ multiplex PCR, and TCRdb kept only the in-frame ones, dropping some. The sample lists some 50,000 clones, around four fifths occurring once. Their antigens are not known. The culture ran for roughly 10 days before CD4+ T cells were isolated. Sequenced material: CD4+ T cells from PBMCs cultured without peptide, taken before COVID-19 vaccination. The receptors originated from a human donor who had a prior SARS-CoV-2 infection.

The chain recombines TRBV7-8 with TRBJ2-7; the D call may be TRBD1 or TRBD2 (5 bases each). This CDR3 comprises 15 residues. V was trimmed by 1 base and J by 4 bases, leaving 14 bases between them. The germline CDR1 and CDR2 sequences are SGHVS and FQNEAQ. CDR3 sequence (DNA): TGTGCCAGCAGCTTAGAGTCCGGGACCAATTACGAGCAGTACTTC. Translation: CASSLESGTNYEQYF.

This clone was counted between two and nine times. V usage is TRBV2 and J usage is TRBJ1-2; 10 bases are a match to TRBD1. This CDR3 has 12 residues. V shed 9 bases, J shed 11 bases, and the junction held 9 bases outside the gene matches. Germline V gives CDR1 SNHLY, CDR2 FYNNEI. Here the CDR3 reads CARTGTGALYTF. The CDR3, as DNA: TGTGCCAGAACCGGGACAGGGGCCCTTTACACCTTC.

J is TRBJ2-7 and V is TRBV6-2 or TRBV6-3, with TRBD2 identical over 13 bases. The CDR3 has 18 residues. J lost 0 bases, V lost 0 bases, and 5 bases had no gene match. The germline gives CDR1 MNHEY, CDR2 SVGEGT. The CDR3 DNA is TGTGCCAGCAGTTACTCGAGGACTAGCGGGAGCAGCTCCTACGAGCAGTACTTC. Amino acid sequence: CASSYSRTSGSSSYEQYF.

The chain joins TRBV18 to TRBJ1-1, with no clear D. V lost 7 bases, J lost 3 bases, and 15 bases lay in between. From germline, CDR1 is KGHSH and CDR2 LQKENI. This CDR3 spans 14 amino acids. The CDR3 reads CASCPADRYTEAFF. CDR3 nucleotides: TGTGCCAGCTGTCCCGCCGATAGGTACACTGAAGCTTTCTTT.

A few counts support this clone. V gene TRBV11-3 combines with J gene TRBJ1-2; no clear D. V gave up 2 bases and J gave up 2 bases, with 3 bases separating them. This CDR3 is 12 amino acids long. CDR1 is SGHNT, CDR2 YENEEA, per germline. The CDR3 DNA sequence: TGTGCCAGCAGCTTATTGAACTATGGCTACACCTTC. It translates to CASSLLNYGYTF.

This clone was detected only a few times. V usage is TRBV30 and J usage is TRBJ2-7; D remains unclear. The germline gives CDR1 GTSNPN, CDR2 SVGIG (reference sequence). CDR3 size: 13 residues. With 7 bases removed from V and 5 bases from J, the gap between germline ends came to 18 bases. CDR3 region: CAFTIGSYDEQYF. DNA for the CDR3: TGTGCCTTCACGATTGGATCCTATGACGAGCAGTACTTC.

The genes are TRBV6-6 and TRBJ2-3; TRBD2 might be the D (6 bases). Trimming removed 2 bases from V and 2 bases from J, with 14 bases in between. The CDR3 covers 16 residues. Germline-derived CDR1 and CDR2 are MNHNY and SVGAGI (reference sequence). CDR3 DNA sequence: TGTGCCAGCAGTTACGGTGGGCGGGATACCACAGATACGCAGTATTTT. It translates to CASSYGGRDTTDTQYF.

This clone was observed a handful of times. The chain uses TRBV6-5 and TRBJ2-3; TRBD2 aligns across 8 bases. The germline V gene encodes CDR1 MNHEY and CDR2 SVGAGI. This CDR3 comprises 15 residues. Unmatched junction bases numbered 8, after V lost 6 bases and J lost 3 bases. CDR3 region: CASSHWGGGTDTQYF. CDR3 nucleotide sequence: TGTGCCAGCAGCCACTGGGGCGGGGGGACAGATACGCAGTATTTT.

In DNA, the CDR3 is TGTGCCAGCAGTTACTCCGGGACAGGGTTTAGTCCCTACGAGCAGTACTTC. It yields the protein CASSYSGTGFSPYEQYF. The rearrangement uses TRBV6-2 or TRBV6-3 and TRBJ2-7, with TRBD1 identical over 9 bases. Trimming at V came to 0 bases and at J to 2 bases, leaving 8 bases not matched to a gene. Germline CDR1 MNHEY, CDR2 SVGEGT. The CDR3 covers 17 residues.

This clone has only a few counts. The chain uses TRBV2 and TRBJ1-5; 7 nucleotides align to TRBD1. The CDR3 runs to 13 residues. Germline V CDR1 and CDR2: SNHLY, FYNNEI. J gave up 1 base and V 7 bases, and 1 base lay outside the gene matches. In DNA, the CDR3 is TGTGCCAGCAAGGGACAGAGCAATCAGCCCCAGCATTTT. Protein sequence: CASKGQSNQPQHF.

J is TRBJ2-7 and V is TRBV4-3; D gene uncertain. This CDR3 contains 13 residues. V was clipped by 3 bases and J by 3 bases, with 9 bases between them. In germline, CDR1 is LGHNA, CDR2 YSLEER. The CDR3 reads CASSHDIFYEQYF. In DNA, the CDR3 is TGCGCCAGCAGCCACGATATCTTCTACGAGCAGTACTTC.

The CDR3 reads CASSYSSTGNTEAFF. In DNA form, the CDR3 reads TGTGCCAGCAGTTACTCTTCGACAGGGAACACTGAAGCTTTCTTT. V usage is TRBV6-5 and J usage is TRBJ1-1; D is possibly TRBD1 (6 bases). Germline CDR1 is MNHEY and CDR2 is SVGAGI. Trimming took off 0 bases at V and 1 base at J, with 9 bases between the two ends. The CDR3 is made up of 15 amino acids.

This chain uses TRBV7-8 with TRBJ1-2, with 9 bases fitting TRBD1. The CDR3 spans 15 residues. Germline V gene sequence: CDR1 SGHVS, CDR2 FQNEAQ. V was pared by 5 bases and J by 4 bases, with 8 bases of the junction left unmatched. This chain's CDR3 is CASSPWDRESYGYTF. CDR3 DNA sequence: TGTGCCAGCAGCCCCTGGGACAGGGAGAGCTATGGCTACACCTTC.

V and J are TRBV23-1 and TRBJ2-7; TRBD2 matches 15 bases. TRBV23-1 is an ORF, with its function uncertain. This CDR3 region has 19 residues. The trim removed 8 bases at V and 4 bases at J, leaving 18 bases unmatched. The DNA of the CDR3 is TGCGCCAGCGAACTACCGGGACTAGCGGGAGGCCCTCATCATTACGAGCAGTACTTC. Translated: CASELPGLAGGPHHYEQYF.

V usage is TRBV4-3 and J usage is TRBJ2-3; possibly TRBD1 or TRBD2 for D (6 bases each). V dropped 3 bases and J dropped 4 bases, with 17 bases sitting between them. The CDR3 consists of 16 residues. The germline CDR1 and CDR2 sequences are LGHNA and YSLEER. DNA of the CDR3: TGCGCCAGCAGCCACGTCACGGGGGCCGTCCCAGATACGCAGTATTTT. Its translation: CASSHVTGAVPDTQYF.

DNA for the CDR3: TGTGCCAGCAGCCTACGACGGGTCGGCTCCTACAATGAGCAGTTCTTC. Protein product: CASSLRRVGSYNEQFF. The chain is built from TRBV7-2 and TRBJ2-1, with D hard to call. Germline values: CDR1 SGHTA, CDR2 FQGNSA. The length of the CDR3 is 16 residues. V lost 5 bases to trimming and J lost 0 bases, with 14 bases between them.

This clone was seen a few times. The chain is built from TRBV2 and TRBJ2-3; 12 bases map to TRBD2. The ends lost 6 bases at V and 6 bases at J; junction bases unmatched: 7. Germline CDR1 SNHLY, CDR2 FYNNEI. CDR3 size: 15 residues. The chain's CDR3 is CASSVLAGGGDTQYF. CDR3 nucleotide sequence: TGTGCCAGCAGCGTACTAGCGGGGGGAGGGGATACGCAGTATTTT.

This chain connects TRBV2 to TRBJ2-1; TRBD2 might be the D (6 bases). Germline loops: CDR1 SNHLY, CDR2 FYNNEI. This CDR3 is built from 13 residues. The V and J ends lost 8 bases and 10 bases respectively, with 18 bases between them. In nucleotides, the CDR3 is TGTGCCAGCCGTTCGGGAGTCGTGGACGAGCAGTTCTTC. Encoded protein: CASRSGVVDEQFF.

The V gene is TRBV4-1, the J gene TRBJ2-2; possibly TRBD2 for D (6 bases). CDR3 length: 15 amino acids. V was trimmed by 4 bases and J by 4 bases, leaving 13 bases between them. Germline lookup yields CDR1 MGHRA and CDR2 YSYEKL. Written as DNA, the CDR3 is TGCGCCAGCAGCCCCGGGACTCTCGTCACCGGGGAGCTGTTTTTT. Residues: CASSPGTLVTGELFF.

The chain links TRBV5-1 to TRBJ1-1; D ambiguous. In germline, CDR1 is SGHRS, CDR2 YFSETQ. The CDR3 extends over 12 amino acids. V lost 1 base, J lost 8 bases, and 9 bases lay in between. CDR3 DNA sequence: TGCGCCAGCAGCTTGTTCGGAGCGGAAGCTTTCTTT. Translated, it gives CASSLFGAEAFF.

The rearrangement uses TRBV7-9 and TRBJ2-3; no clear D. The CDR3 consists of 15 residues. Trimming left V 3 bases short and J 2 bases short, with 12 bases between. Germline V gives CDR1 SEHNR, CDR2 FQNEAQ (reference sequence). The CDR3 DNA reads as TGTGCCAGCAGCTTTGTTACAGAGAACACAGATACGCAGTATTTT. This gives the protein CASSFVTENTDTQYF.

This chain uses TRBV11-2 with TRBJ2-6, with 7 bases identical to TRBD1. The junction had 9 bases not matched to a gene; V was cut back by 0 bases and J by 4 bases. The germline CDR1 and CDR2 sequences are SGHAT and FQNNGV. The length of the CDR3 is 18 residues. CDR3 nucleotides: TGTGCCAGCAGCTTAGATCCCGCCAGGGGGTGGGGGGCCAACGTCCTGACTTTC. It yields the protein CASSLDPARGWGANVLTF.

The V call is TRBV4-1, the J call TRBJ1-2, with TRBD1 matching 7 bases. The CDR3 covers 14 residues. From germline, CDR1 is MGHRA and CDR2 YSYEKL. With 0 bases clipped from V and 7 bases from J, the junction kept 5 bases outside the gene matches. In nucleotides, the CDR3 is TGCGCCAGCAGCCAAGATTCATGGGACAGTGGCTACACCTTC. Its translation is CASSQDSWDSGYTF.